This T cell receptor beta chain was profiled in a study of cytomegalovirus exposure and HLA in healthy donors. Primers for the PCR totalled 60 Vbeta and 13 Jbeta. Clones were sequenced by immunoSEQ multiplex PCR, and TCRdb holds only the in-frame ones, with some missing. This sample carries fewer than 250,000 clones, over 65% of them seen once, and the ten largest clones take approximately 0.6%. V was shortened by 2 bases and J by 0 bases, with 15 bases between the two germline ends. Germline V gives CDR1 GTSNPN, CDR2 SVGIG (reference sequence). This CDR3 is built from 16 residues. The TCR originated in a man in his late teens or twenties in good health and CMV-seronegative. This chain joins TRBV30 and TRBJ2-3; tentative D call: TRBD2 (7 bases). Material for sequencing was PBMCs. The CDR3 region is CAWSSKGGGSTDTQYF. CDR3 sequence (DNA): TGTGCCTGGAGTTCCAAGGGGGGAGGGAGCACAGATACGCAGTATTTT.